Listed below are T cell receptor beta chains from one sample, sequenced in a study of blood T cell repertoires in COVID-19. Only in-frame clones appear in the TCRdb table, and some are missing; sequencing was by immunoSEQ multiplex PCR. Seen here are roughly 150,000 clones, 80% to 90% observed once, and the top ten hold more than 2%. Sequenced material: peripheral blood. Receptors originate from a woman in her sixties or seventies with acute or convalescent COVID-19. Both conserved end residues are part of each CDR3. The D gene is left open where the match is weak. The listing skips clone size in some rows; elsewhere it reads once, few, many or a size class.

cdr3_nt,cdr3_aa,v_call,clone_size,d_call,j_call
TGTGCCAGCTCCCCAAGTTCAGAAGAGACCCAGTACTTC,CASSPSSEETQYF,TRBV18,.,.,TRBJ2-5
TGTGCCAGCAGGGGGGCCCACTTGACTACTGAAGCTTTCTTT,CASRGAHLTTEAFF,TRBV27,.,.,TRBJ1-1
TGTGCCAGCAGCCGGACAGGGAACTATGGCTACACCTTC,CASSRTGNYGYTF,TRBV6-2/TRBV6-3,few,TRBD1,TRBJ1-2
TGTGCCACCCGAAACGCCAGGGGGAACGAGCAGTACTTC,CATRNARGNEQYF,TRBV7-2,.,TRBD1,TRBJ2-7
TGTGCCAGCAGCTCGGGGGGGGCCAAACTGTTTTTT,CASSSGGAKLFF,TRBV5-4,.,.,TRBJ1-4
TGTGCCAGCAGCCTTCCCGGCAGAGGTAATTCACCCCTCCACTTT,CASSLPGRGNSPLHF,TRBV28,.,.,TRBJ1-6
TGTGCCACCAGTGATTTGCACAGGGGAAATTCACCCCTCCACTTT,CATSDLHRGNSPLHF,TRBV24-1,.,TRBD1,TRBJ1-6
TGTGCCAGCAGTGCGGAGCGGATGGCAGATACGCAGTATTTT,CASSAERMADTQYF,TRBV2,.,.,TRBJ2-3
TGTGCCAGCAGCCACGGGACTACAAATCAGCCCCAGCATTTT,CASSHGTTNQPQHF,TRBV3-1/TRBV3-2,.,.,TRBJ1-5
TGTGCCAGCTCACCGGGCCCAAGGACAGGGGTATATGAGCAGTTCTTC,CASSPGPRTGVYEQFF,TRBV18,.,TRBD1,TRBJ2-1
TGTGCCAGCAGCTTAAGGTTCGGGGCTCAGGGGGGCACAGATACGCAGTATTTT,CASSLRFGAQGGTDTQYF,TRBV7-2,.,TRBD1,TRBJ2-3
TGCGCCAGCAGCTTATCCGGACAGTTGAACACTGAAGCTTTCTTT,CASSLSGQLNTEAFF,TRBV5-1,.,.,TRBJ1-1
TGTGCCAGCAGTTACTCGAAGGGACAGGGATTGAGACGCTACACCTTC,CASSYSKGQGLRRYTF,TRBV6-5,.,TRBD1,TRBJ1-2
TGTGCCAGCAGCTTAATGAGGGGGCTCGGTTCACCCCTCCACTTT,CASSLMRGLGSPLHF,TRBV13,.,TRBD1,TRBJ1-6
TGTGCCAGCTCATTCGGGACTAGCGGGGCCTACAATGAGCAGTTCTTC,CASSFGTSGAYNEQFF,TRBV18,once,TRBD2,TRBJ2-1
TGTGCCAGCAGCTCTTCGACAGGGGCTCAGTATTTT,CASSSSTGAQYF,TRBV7-3,.,TRBD1,TRBJ2-3
TGTGCCAGCAGCGCGGGGACAGCCACCTTTTATTATGGCTACACCTTC,CASSAGTATFYYGYTF,TRBV9,.,TRBD1,TRBJ1-2
TGTGCCAGCAGTCGATTGGCCTTGCCCTACAATGAGCAGTTCTTC,CASSRLALPYNEQFF,TRBV27,once,.,TRBJ2-1
TGTGCCAGCAGCGTAAACCCAGCGGATACGCAGTATTTT,CASSVNPADTQYF,TRBV7-2,.,.,TRBJ2-3
TGTGCCAGCAGTTATGGCGGAGAAAGGGGGCAACCCCAGCATTTT,CASSYGGERGQPQHF,TRBV6-2/TRBV6-3,.,TRBD1,TRBJ1-5
TGTGCCAGCAGTTGGGACAGCACCAGCAATCAGCCCCAGCATTTT,CASSWDSTSNQPQHF,TRBV28,.,TRBD1,TRBJ1-5
TGTGCCACCAGTGATCAGGGGCGAAGATATGGCTACACCTTC,CATSDQGRRYGYTF,TRBV24-1,.,.,TRBJ1-2